The present T cell receptor (beta chain) was sequenced within a study of T cell changes during pregnancy in multiple sclerosis. Assay: immunoSEQ multiplex PCR; the TCRdb copy retains only in-frame clones and omits some. The sample holds 65,000 to 70,000 clones, 80% to 95% seen once. CDR1 is MDHEN, CDR2 SYDVKM, per germline. Trimming removed 6 bases from V and 0 bases from J; junction bases left unmatched: 7. CDR3 size: 16 residues. The rearrangement uses TRBV28 and TRBJ1-1, with TRBD1 identical over 10 bases. The TCR comes from a female donor in good health, enrolled as a control in a pregnancy study. Sequenced here: peripheral blood, sampled in the third trimester of pregnancy. This chain's CDR3 is CASRGDRGRLNTEAFF. The CDR3, as DNA: TGTGCCAGCAGGGGGGACAGGGGACGCTTGAACACTGAAGCTTTCTTT.